What follows are 4 T cell receptor beta chains derived from one specimen sequenced in a study of blood T cell repertoires in COVID-19. The table came from immunoSEQ multiplex PCR; TCRdb's copy has only in-frame clones and leaves some out. The sample yields more than 250,000 clones, 85% to 90% seen once. The sequenced sample consisted of peripheral blood. All receptors derive from a woman aged 45-65 years with COVID-19, enrolled during active disease.

The CDR3 is CASRVAGGQETQYF. For the CDR3, the DNA is TGTGCCAGCAGAGTAGCGGGAGGGCAGGAGACCCAGTACTTC. The J gene is TRBJ2-5, the V gene TRBV19; 11 positions match TRBD2. Germline V gene data show CDR1 as LNHDA and CDR2 as SQIVND (reference sequence). The CDR3 is 14 amino acids. J lost 5 bases, V lost 9 bases, and 8 bases had no gene match.

As DNA, the CDR3 is TGTGCCAGTAGTGAACAGGGACGGGCGGTCTATGGCTACACCTTC. Residues: CASSEQGRAVYGYTF. V and J are TRBV19 and TRBJ1-2; a possible D gene is TRBD1 (6 bases). The CDR3 runs to 15 residues. V lost 5 bases to trimming and J lost 4 bases, with 17 bases between them. Germline V gene sequence: CDR1 LNHDA, CDR2 SQIVND (reference sequence).

The chain has TRBV5-6 and TRBJ2-5; the match to TRBD2 covers 10 bases. This CDR3 spans 17 amino acids. Germline CDR1 SGHDT, CDR2 YYEEEE. V shed 2 bases and J 1 base; nucleotides not matched to a gene: 8. The CDR3 DNA reads as TGTGCCAGCAGCTTTTTCGCCCAGCGGGAGGGCCAAGAGACCCAGTACTTC. This sequence encodes CASSFFAQREGQETQYF.

This clone was seen a handful of times. The rearrangement joins TRBV15 to TRBJ1-2, with a possible D match to TRBD1 (5 bases). The V gene's germline CDR1 is LNHNV and CDR2 YYDKDF (reference sequence). The V gene lost 2 bases and the J gene lost 4 bases, with 5 bases spanning the gap. This CDR3 is built from 12 residues. CDR3 residues: CATSRQGYGYTF. For the CDR3, the DNA is TGTGCCACCAGCAGACAGGGCTATGGCTACACCTTC.